This TCR beta chain was documented in a study of shared clonotypes between healthy human individuals. The study's findings and limits: The rarefaction results pointed to incomplete sorted-subset sequencing despite large depth. Sampling covered nothing but blood. Tissue TCR repertoires likely differ from those found in blood.

The protocol was immunoSEQ multiplex PCR, while the TCRdb copy is restricted to in-frame clones and leaves out a portion. Among some 2,500,000 clones, about 90% were seen once, and the ten largest hold approximately 0.39%. For this clone: Antigen unknown.

Healthy HIV-negative adults with no recent acute infections or vaccinations were recruited as donors. CDR3 length: 15 residues. V gave up 6 bases and J gave up 3 bases, with 15 bases separating them. Germline assignment: CDR1 ENHRY and CDR2 SYGVKD. This chain links TRBV10-3 with TRBJ1-5; D remains unclear. Material: naive CD4+ T cells from PBMCs. Subset specified: CD45RA+ positively selected. The clonotype was recovered from a man aged 18 to 30 in good health. Some clones in this sample may be carry-over from other donors' samples. In DNA form, the CDR3 reads TGTGCCATCAGCCCCGGCAGCGCCTTCAATCAGCCCCAGCATTTT. It codes for CAISPGSAFNQPQHF.